Listed below are T cell receptor beta chains from one sample, sequenced in a study of T cell changes during pregnancy in multiple sclerosis. The assay was immunoSEQ multiplex PCR, and TCRdb's table has in-frame clones only and misses some. Of under 45,000 clones listed, 80% to 95% were seen once; the top ten hold about 0.73%. Sequences were derived from CD4+ T cells from peripheral blood mononuclear cells, sampled in the first trimester of pregnancy. The receptors come from a female donor with multiple sclerosis, enrolled in a pregnancy study. CDR3s include the opening cysteine and the closing phenylalanine or tryptophan. The D gene is left open where the match is weak. Size is stated for part of the rows, as once, few or many counts, or as a class when the clone is expanded.

TGTGCCAGCAGTGGGACAGGCCTCTATGGCTACACCTTC,CASSGTGLYGYTF,TRBJ1-2,TRBV2,TRBD1,NA,13
TGTGCCAGCAGCCAGGACTCCTACAATGAGCAGTTCTTC,CASSQDSYNEQFF,TRBJ2-1,TRBV11-2,NA,NA,13
TGTGCCACCAGCAGAATACAGGGACAGCCCCAGCATTTT,CATSRIQGQPQHF,TRBJ1-5,TRBV15,NA,NA,13
TGTGCCAGCTCGGGACAGGTGAGCGACGAGCAGTACTTC,CASSGQVSDEQYF,TRBJ2-7,TRBV18,TRBD1,NA,13
TGCGCCAGCAGCCTGACTAGCGGGACGGGGCCCGGGGAGCTGTTTTTT,CASSLTSGTGPGELFF,TRBJ2-2,TRBV5-1,TRBD2,once,16
TGTGCCAGCAGCCAAGGGTCAGGGAATAGCAATCAGCCCCAGCATTTT,CASSQGSGNSNQPQHF,TRBJ1-5,TRBV4-2,NA,NA,16
TGTGCCAGCAGCTCCACAGGGTGGGGCTACACCTTC,CASSSTGWGYTF,TRBJ1-2,TRBV5-4,NA,NA,12
TGTGCCAGCAGCCACCAGGGGGCGCGTGAGGAAAAACTGTTTTTT,CASSHQGAREEKLFF,TRBJ1-4,TRBV5-4,TRBD1,NA,15
TGTGCCAGCTCACCACGGGACAGGGCCTACGAGCAGTACTTC,CASSPRDRAYEQYF,TRBJ2-7,TRBV18,TRBD1,NA,14
TGTGCCAGCAGCTTAGGGGCAGGGCCCAAAGGATCTGGAAACACCATATATTTT,CASSLGAGPKGSGNTIYF,TRBJ1-3,TRBV7-2,NA,NA,18
TGCGCCAGCAGCCCCAACAGGCCACGGAATACGCAGTATTTT,CASSPNRPRNTQYF,TRBJ2-3,TRBV5-1,NA,NA,14
TGTGCCAGTAGTGGGGGGGGGCCCACCATAACCTACGAGCAGTACTTC,CASSGGGPTITYEQYF,TRBJ2-7,TRBV19,NA,once,16
TGCGCCAGCAGCGCCCAGGGGTACGAGCAGTACTTC,CASSAQGYEQYF,TRBJ2-7,TRBV5-1,NA,once,12
TGCGCCAGCAGCTTGGCACCGGGACAGAGGTACAATGAGCAGTTCTTC,CASSLAPGQRYNEQFF,TRBJ2-1,TRBV5-1,TRBD1,NA,16
TGTGCCAGCAGTTACTCGACTCCCAACGTCCTGACTTTC,CASSYSTPNVLTF,TRBJ2-6,TRBV6-5,NA,NA,13
TGTGCCAGCAGCACTATAGCGGGTATCTCCTACAATGAGCAGTTCTTC,CASSTIAGISYNEQFF,TRBJ2-1,TRBV27,TRBD2,once,16
TGTGCCAGCAGAAACACCGGACTAGCGGGAGGGCCTGGCAAAAACATTCAGTACTTC,CASRNTGLAGGPGKNIQYF,TRBJ2-4,TRBV27,TRBD2,NA,19
TGCGCCACCGCGATTGGGACTAGCGCAGAGACCCAGTACTTC,CATAIGTSAETQYF,TRBJ2-5,TRBV5-1,TRBD2,NA,14
TGCAGCGTACAGCTTGATCTAAATTCTGGGGCCAACGTCCTGACTTTC,CSVQLDLNSGANVLTF,TRBJ2-6,TRBV29-1,NA,once,16
TGTGCCAGCAGCATACCCCCAGGGTACGAGCAGTACTTC,CASSIPPGYEQYF,TRBJ2-7,TRBV7-2,NA,NA,13
TGTGCCAGCAGCCAAGGAGCAGGGTACCAAGAGACCCAGTACTTC,CASSQGAGYQETQYF,TRBJ2-5,TRBV4-2,NA,NA,15
TGTGCCAGCAGTTTTATCGGGAGGGAGTACTTC,CASSFIGREYF,TRBJ2-7,TRBV27,TRBD2,NA,11
TGTGCCAGCAGCTTCGGAGTTGGGGACACTGAGCAGTTCTTC,CASSFGVGDTEQFF,TRBJ2-1,TRBV13,NA,NA,14
TGTGCCAGCAGCGCTTCGGGAGTACCTCACTACGAGCAGTACTTC,CASSASGVPHYEQYF,TRBJ2-7,TRBV9,NA,NA,15
TGTGCCAGCAGTTTAGGTGTGGGTGACAGCGGGAGGAATTATTACAATGAGCAGTTCTTC,CASSLGVGDSGRNYYNEQFF,TRBJ2-1,TRBV28,TRBD2,NA,20
TGTGCCAGCAGCCGTACCACTAGCGGAGCGGGGGAGCAGTACTTC,CASSRTTSGAGEQYF,TRBJ2-7,TRBV11-3,TRBD2,few,15
TGTGCCAGCAGCTCTCCTAGCGGGAGCGATACCGGGGAGCTGTTTTTT,CASSSPSGSDTGELFF,TRBJ2-2,TRBV5-4,TRBD2,NA,16
TGTGCCAGCAGCTGGGGGCTAGTGGACACCGGGGAGCTGTTTTTT,CASSWGLVDTGELFF,TRBJ2-2,TRBV11-3,NA,NA,15
TGCGCCTCCAGGGGGGTTATGAACACTGAAGCTTTCTTT,CASRGVMNTEAFF,TRBJ1-1,TRBV5-1,TRBD1,NA,13
TGTGCCAGCAGCGGGTCACAGAGTTCGAACACCGGGGAGCTGTTTTTT,CASSGSQSSNTGELFF,TRBJ2-2,TRBV9,NA,NA,16
TGTGCCAGCAGCCAACATCTAGCGGGAGTCAACAATGAGCAGTTCTTC,CASSQHLAGVNNEQFF,TRBJ2-1,TRBV4-2,TRBD2,NA,16
TGTGCCAGCAGTTTTGGAGGCAAAGTAGACAATGAGCAGTTCTTC,CASSFGGKVDNEQFF,TRBJ2-1,TRBV28,NA,few,15
TGCGCCAGCAGCTCCACAGGGTTTGGAAACACCATATATTTT,CASSSTGFGNTIYF,TRBJ1-3,TRBV4-1,NA,NA,14
TGCAGCGCAGGTACTCGAGAGACCCAGTACTTC,CSAGTRETQYF,TRBJ2-5,TRBV29-1,NA,NA,11
TGTGCCAGCAGCCAAGGACCGGCGGACACTGAAGCTTTCTTT,CASSQGPADTEAFF,TRBJ1-1,TRBV4-2,NA,NA,14
TGTGCCAGTAGTATAGATCAGGGGCGGAACACTGAAGCTTTCTTT,CASSIDQGRNTEAFF,TRBJ1-1,TRBV19,NA,NA,15
TGCAGTGCTAGCCTAGCGCACGAGCAGTACTTC,CSASLAHEQYF,TRBJ2-7,TRBV20-1,NA,NA,11
TGTGCCAGCAGACCACAGACAGATACGCAGTATTTT,CASRPQTDTQYF,TRBJ2-3,TRBV7-2,NA,NA,12
TGTGCCAGTAGTGAACTAGCGGCTAACACCGGGGAGCTGTTTTTT,CASSELAANTGELFF,TRBJ2-2,TRBV19,TRBD2,NA,15